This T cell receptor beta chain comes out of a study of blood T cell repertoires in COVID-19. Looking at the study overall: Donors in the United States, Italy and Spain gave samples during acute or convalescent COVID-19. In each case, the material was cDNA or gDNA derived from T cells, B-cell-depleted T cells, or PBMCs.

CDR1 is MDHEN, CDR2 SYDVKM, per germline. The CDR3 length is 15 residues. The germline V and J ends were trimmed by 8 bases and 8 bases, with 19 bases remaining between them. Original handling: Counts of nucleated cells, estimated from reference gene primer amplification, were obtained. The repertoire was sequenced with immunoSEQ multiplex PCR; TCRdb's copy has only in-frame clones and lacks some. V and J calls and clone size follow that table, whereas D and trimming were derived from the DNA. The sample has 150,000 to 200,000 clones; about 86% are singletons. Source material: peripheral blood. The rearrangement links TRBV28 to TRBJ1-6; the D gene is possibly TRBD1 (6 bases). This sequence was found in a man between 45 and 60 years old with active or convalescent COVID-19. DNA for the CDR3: TGTGCCAGCTTCGATATCGGGACACCGGATTCACCCCTCCACTTT. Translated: CASFDIGTPDSPLHF.